This T cell receptor (beta chain) emerged from a study of regulatory T cells in long-lasting Graves disease. General observations from the study: Persistent-disease Graves' patients showed less TCR diversity than new cases.

Time point noted: newly diagnosed GD, antithyroid drugs for less than 3 months. Scientists built the TCR library using RNA that was extracted from PBMCs. The sample holds many counts of this clonotype. What it binds is unknown. In germline, CDR1 is DFQATT, CDR2 SNEGSKA (reference sequence). The CDR3 sequence is 14 residues long. Trimming left V 1 base short and J 3 bases short, with 12 bases between. Both iRepertoire HTBI primers and Arm-PCR of CDR3 regions were used to build the TCR beta libraries. TCRdb recomputed calls from the multiplex PCR reads with MiXCR, one row per CDR3 protein. The sample has 550,000 to 650,000 distinct CDR3 sequences, 15% to 20% seen once; the top ten hold around 13%. These data are also associated with another study on T cells in Graves' hyperthyroidism and ophthalmopathy. Per that paper: First-round RT-PCR of the TCR CDR3 relied on the HTBI primer set.

The clonotype was recovered from a man aged 18 to 35 with Graves disease. This specimen was peripheral blood mononuclear cells (PBMCs), taken at new diagnosis, from a patient treated with antithyroid drugs. This sequence joins TRBV20-1 and TRBJ1-1, with TRBD1 as a possible D gene (5 bases). In DNA form, the CDR3 reads TGCAGTGCTAGAGGGGGGGGGGTGGACACTGAAGCTTTCTTT. As protein: CSARGGGVDTEAFF.